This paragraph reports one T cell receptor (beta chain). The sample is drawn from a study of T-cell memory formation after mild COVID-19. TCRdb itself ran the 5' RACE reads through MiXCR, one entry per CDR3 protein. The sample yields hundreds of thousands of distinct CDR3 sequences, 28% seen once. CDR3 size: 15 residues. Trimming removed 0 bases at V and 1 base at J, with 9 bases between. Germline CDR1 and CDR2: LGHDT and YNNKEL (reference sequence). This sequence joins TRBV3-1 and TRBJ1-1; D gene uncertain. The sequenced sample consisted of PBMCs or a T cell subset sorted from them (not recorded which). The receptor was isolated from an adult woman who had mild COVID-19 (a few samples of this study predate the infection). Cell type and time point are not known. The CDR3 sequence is CASSQDSWGNTEAFF. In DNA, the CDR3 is TGTGCCAGCAGCCAAGATAGTTGGGGGAACACTGAAGCTTTCTTT.